Sequencing of this T cell receptor (beta chain) was carried out in a study of post-analysis software for immune sequencing data. cDNA libraries of TCR beta carried unique molecular identifiers. Each CDR3 protein gets one entry after TCRdb re-called the PCR reads with MiXCR. Altogether approximately 460,000 distinct CDR3 sequences are present, approximately 45% being singletons, with the ten largest covering around 10%. Whole-study findings and limits: Patients with multiple sclerosis recorded significantly lower normalized Chao1 diversity than controls, the study found.

This clonotype has only a few counts. Antigen specificity is unknown. This receptor was obtained from a girl under 18 with multiple sclerosis. The sequencing sample was made of blood.

CDR3 nucleotide sequence: TGCAGTGCTAGAGACGGTGCGAACACCGGGGAGCTGTTTTTT. It yields the protein CSARDGANTGELFF. The rearrangement uses TRBV20-1 and TRBJ2-2, with D unclear. Germline loops: CDR1 DFQATT, CDR2 SNEGSKA (reference sequence). The CDR3 covers 14 residues. The ends were cut back, 0 bases at V and 0 bases at J, with 5 bases in the middle.